This T cell receptor beta chain was profiled in a study of blood T cell repertoires in COVID-19. Study-level background: Material from acute and convalescent COVID-19 was sourced from the United States, Italy and Spain.

The CDR3 totals 14 residues. V was clipped by 1 base and J by 0 bases, with 4 bases between them. Germline V CDR1 and CDR2: SGHRS, YFSETQ. Generated by immunoSEQ multiplex PCR, the TCRdb table keeps only in-frame clones and is missing some. The data show hundreds of thousands of clones, around nine tenths seen once. Notes on this clone: The same CDR3 arises from other DNA sequences in this sample as well.

The sequence derives from a woman aged 18-29 years who had recovered from COVID-19. The specimen sequenced was peripheral blood. The chain has TRBV5-1 and TRBJ2-2; D not certain. CDR3 in amino acids: CASSLLANTGELFF. The CDR3 coding sequence is TGCGCCAGCAGCTTGCTTGCGAACACCGGGGAGCTGTTTTTT.